This TCR beta chain appears in the sequencing data of a study of blood T cell repertoires in COVID-19. Study-wide background: PBMCs, B-cell-depleted T cells, or T cells provided the cDNA or gDNA that made up the material.

The age range of participants was 18 to 89 years, with residence in about 25 US areas. Each participant's cohort was designated according to participant-reported clinical history. Germline V CDR1 and CDR2: SGHRS, YFSETQ. CDR3 length equals 11 residues. Trimming pared 5 bases from V and 3 bases from J, leaving 6 bases between. Some clones are missing from TCRdb's copy, which holds only in-frame ones; the method was immunoSEQ multiplex PCR. The profile shows a few hundred thousand clones, roughly 81% of them singletons. Details on this clone: The sample has other DNA sequences that encode this CDR3 too.

The V gene is TRBV5-1, the J gene TRBJ2-7, with D perhaps TRBD2 (6 bases). The receptor was derived from a woman aged 50 to 65 who had been exposed to COVID-19. Sequenced: PBMCs or T cells enriched from blood (not recorded which). The CDR3 bases are TGCGCCAGCAGGGGGGGCTACGAGCAGTACTTC. This sequence encodes CASRGGYEQYF.